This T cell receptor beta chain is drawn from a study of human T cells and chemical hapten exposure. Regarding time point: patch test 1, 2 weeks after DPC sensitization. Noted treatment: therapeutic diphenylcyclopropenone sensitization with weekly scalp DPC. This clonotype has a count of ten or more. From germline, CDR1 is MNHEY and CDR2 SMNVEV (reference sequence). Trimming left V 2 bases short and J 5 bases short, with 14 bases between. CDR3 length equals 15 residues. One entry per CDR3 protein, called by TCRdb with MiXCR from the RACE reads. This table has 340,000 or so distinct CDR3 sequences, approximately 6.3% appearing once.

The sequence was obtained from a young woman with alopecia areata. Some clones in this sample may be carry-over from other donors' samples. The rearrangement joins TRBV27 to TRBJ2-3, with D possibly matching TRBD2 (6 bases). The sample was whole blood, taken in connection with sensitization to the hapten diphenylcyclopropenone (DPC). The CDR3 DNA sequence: TGTGCCAGCAGTTTACTAGCGACGGGGGTAGATACGCAGTATTTT. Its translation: CASSLLATGVDTQYF.